The rows below give T cell receptor beta chains drawn from one sample of a study of beta chain features in type 1 diabetes. This table comes from immunoSEQ multiplex PCR, and its TCRdb copy is limited to in-frame clones, with some not included. The table has around 250,000 clones, roughly 22% seen once. Sequenced: naive CD4+ T cells from blood. The receptor source for this set is a woman between 40 and 50 years old with type 1 diabetes. Both conserved end residues are part of each CDR3. Each record gives: V gene, CDR3 length, J gene, D gene, CDR3 protein. D genes are given only for firm matches.

TRBV27	15	TRBJ2-1	NA	CASSLRGLVNNEQFF
TRBV29-1	14	TRBJ2-5	NA	CSVARGSRQETQYF
TRBV7-9	14	TRBJ2-5	NA	CASSLGTEGETQYF
TRBV5-6	13	TRBJ1-1	NA	CASSRTEGTEAFF
TRBV6-5	15	TRBJ1-4	NA	CASSYGAATNEKLFF
TRBV6-5	11	TRBJ2-3	NA	CASSLGPRQYF
TRBV6-1	12	TRBJ2-7	NA	CASSDNPYEQYF
TRBV27	16	TRBJ1-2	NA	CASSPQPWTDRYGYTF
TRBV11-2	15	TRBJ2-4	NA	CASSLQGRSKNIQYF
TRBV9	14	TRBJ2-1	NA	CASSVAQINNEQFF
TRBV29-1	12	TRBJ2-2	TRBD2	CSVEPGGGELFF
TRBV28	10	TRBJ2-5	NA	CASGRQTQYF
TRBV30	13	TRBJ1-2	NA	CAWSPDSAYGYTF
TRBV18	14	TRBJ2-5	TRBD1	CASSPGTGEETQYF
TRBV9	15	TRBJ1-1	NA	CASSVEVGGGTEAFF
TRBV6-4	13	TRBJ1-2	TRBD1	CASSRDRLSGYTF
TRBV4-2	18	TRBJ2-6	NA	CASSQVVWEGAGANVLTF
TRBV18	15	TRBJ1-2	TRBD1	CASSPPNTGDYGYTF